The clone carrying this T cell receptor (beta chain) has a single count. Its target is unknown. Trimming shortened V by 3 bases and J by 5 bases, and 15 bases separated the two germline ends. This CDR3 is 15 amino acids long. Germline CDR1 SGHTA, CDR2 FQGTGA. Measured with immunoSEQ multiplex PCR; TCRdb has only the in-frame clones, and not every one. This table has about 64,000 clones, roughly 80% appearing once. This sample is drawn from a study of OX40 agonist ivuxolimab in advanced cancers. The overall study: Hepatocellular carcinoma, melanoma, renal cell or head and neck cancer was diagnosed in the dose-escalation patients. The mean age was about 57 years, ranging from 23 to 79, with 82.7% of participants male. Study-level points and caveats: Undetermined was the antigen specificity of the expanded peripheral T cells. Expanded clones were, on average, more numerous in CD8+ T cells than in CD4+.

Sequences were derived from CD4+ or CD8+ T cells sorted from blood, sampled in a trial of the OX40 agonist ivuxolimab. J is TRBJ2-3 and V is TRBV7-3; D not certain. The origin of this receptor is an adult with an advanced solid tumor such as melanoma, head and neck, liver or kidney cancer. CDR3 sequence (DNA): TGTGCCAGCAGCTTGTTTGGTAGCAATCAAGATACGCAGTATTTT. This codes for CASSLFGSNQDTQYF.